This T cell receptor (beta chain) was sequenced in a study of cytomegalovirus exposure and HLA in healthy donors. Notes on the study in general: When the data were analyzed later, several of the most significant clusters appeared to be linked to common viral pathogens. A missense DCLRE1C variant was associated with V- and J-gene trimming of TCR beta chains in a later analysis, and an independent cohort replicated the association. TCR beta chains numbering 164 were designated cytomegalovirus-associated. Later on, analysis showed that most CMV-associated TCR beta chains appeared to be HLA-restricted.

Trimming stripped 6 bases from V and 0 bases from J, with 11 bases between. Germline lookup yields CDR1 SQVTM and CDR2 ANQGSEA. The CDR3 is 13 amino acids. Primers for the PCR totalled 60 Vbeta and 13 Jbeta. Libraries were prepared by immunoSEQ multiplex PCR; TCRdb keeps only in-frame clonotypes and omits some of them. This table has approximately 90,000 clones, approximately 80% appearing once. With respect to this clone: Antigen specificity is unknown.

Sequencing was carried out using PBMCs. This chain joins TRBV29-1 and TRBJ2-5, with D tentatively TRBD2 (6 bases). This clonotype originated in a man in his forties in good health and CMV-seronegative. In DNA form, the CDR3 reads TGCAGCGTGTACCGGGACTACCAAGAGACCCAGTACTTC. This sequence encodes CSVYRDYQETQYF. Using reference TRBV29-1 and TRBJ2-5 for the parts outside the CDR3, the full variable domain is SAVISQKPSRDICQRGTSLTIQCQVDSQVTMMFWYRQQPGQSLTLIATANQGSEATYESGFVIDKFPISRPNLTFSTLTVSNMSPEDSSIYLCSVYRDYQETQYFGPGTRLLVL.